This T cell receptor (beta chain) was identified in a study of T cell responses to AZD1222 COVID-19 vaccine (dated by TCRdb to about 2021). About the study as a whole: AZD1222 recipients given second doses at about 4 weeks or at about 12 weeks were pooled, since spike-specific TCR depth and breadth were not found to differ between the two schedules. Trial participants were enrolled by age into subgroups of 18-55, 56-69 and 70-plus years, and approximately 150, 30 and 60 TCR-sequenced participants, respectively, were included in these subgroups. TCR sequencing covered 230 to 250 trial participants: 200 to 220 given two doses of AZD1222 and 26 given two doses of MenACWY control vaccine. Overall study outcomes, separate from this receptor: After two AZD1222 doses, spike-specific TCR breadth and depth were significantly higher than at day 0 and than in MenACWY recipients. Reportedly, almost half of the unique spike-specific TCRs recognized epitopes lying outside the regions that are mutated in the B.1.351 and B.1.1.7 variants. Because no day 14 peak-response samples were available, the repertoires could be characterized only after the peak T cell response. The vaccine-associated CD4 TCRs covered the entire spike protein, and the dominant responses fell in regions 160-218 and 743-854. Conclusions about previously exposed vaccinees are limited because only 5 or 6 AZD1222 recipients were SARS-CoV-2 seropositive at baseline. The 56-69-year group was small, and its depth increase did not reach significance, likely because of low power. Participants were mostly white British, with more females than males. The authors suggested clonal diversity may have been underestimated.

From cysteine to phenylalanine, the CDR3 is 16 amino acids long. Only the CDR3 DNA is retained, 48 bases long and in frame from the first base. Trimming costs V 3 bases and J 1 base, and their ends lie 15 bases apart. The germline V gene gives CDR1 as SNHLY and CDR2 as FYNNEI. With respect to this clone: Its antigen specificity is not known. The record has no base qualities; no much larger clone is one base away.

This sample's time point label indicates: baseline before first vaccination. The vaccinee samples were drawn from two UK trials, COV001 and COV002, one of which was a single-blind randomized controlled phase 2/3 trial testing AZD1222 (ChAdOx1 nCoV-19) in healthy adults. For TCRbeta chain sequencing, PBMC samples were collected from trial participants at day 0 and at day 28 after the second dose. The CDR3 regions of human TCRbeta chains were analyzed by immunosequencing. The paper's data handling went like this. Repertoire TCRs were checked for matches against a reference library of SARS-CoV-2-specific TCRs that had been generated using the MIRA antigen-specificity platform. Breadth was defined as the fraction of unique TCRs that were SARS-CoV-2-associated. Depth was defined as the fraction of total T cells that were SARS-CoV-2-associated. Using the MIRA data, every spike-specific TCR was mapped to the spike region that the TCR reacted to and assigned to either a CD4 or a CD8 class. Log10-transformed breadth and depth values were compared by one-way ANOVA with Sidak's multiple comparisons tests. Sourced from immuneACCESS, this table was stored by TCRdb with only in-frame sequences that have V and J called. A share of the clones is absent; for the studies checked, an unresolved V gene accounts for under half, and the remainder has no known explanation. The V and J calls and clone size were taken over from that table, and D and trimming were inferred from the DNA. Within this sample are about 160,000 clones, with around 94% of them counted one time only. The ten biggest clones cover roughly 1.3% of the sample.

This sequence originates from an adult in good health. Sample: peripheral blood, taken on day 0 of AZD1222 vaccination. The sequence is built from TRBV2 and TRBJ1-2; the D gene lacks a confident call. CDR3 loop: CASSEPAATFNYGYTF. The sequence in DNA is TGTGCCAGCAGTGAGCCGGCAGCTACTTTTAACTATGGCTACACCTTC.